Listed here are 29 T cell receptor beta chains from one sample, sequenced in a study of T cell responses to AZD1222 COVID-19 vaccine. TCRdb's table, derived via immunoSEQ multiplex PCR, lists solely in-frame clones and lacks some. This sample carries about 97,000 clones, around nine tenths of them seen once, and the ten largest clones take roughly 2.8%. The sequencing used peripheral blood, collected on day 0 of AZD1222 vaccination. These receptors were taken from an adult in good health.

The J gene is TRBJ1-5, the V gene TRBV7-9; 8 nucleotides match TRBD1. CDR1 SEHNR and CDR2 FQNEAQ come from the germline V gene (reference sequence). J lost 6 bases, V lost 4 bases, and 11 bases had no gene match. This CDR3 has 16 amino acids. The CDR3 protein is CASSSKTDRGGQPQHF. As DNA, the CDR3 is TGTGCCAGCAGCTCCAAAACCGACAGGGGAGGTCAGCCCCAGCATTTT. The whole variable domain, remainder taken from reference TRBV7-9 and TRBJ1-5, is DTGVSQNPRHKITKRGQNVTFRCDPISEHNRLYWYRQTLGQGPEFLTYFQNEAQLEKSRLLSDRFSAERPKGSFSTLEIQRTEQGDSAMYLCASSSKTDRGGQPQHFGDGTRLSIL.

This sequence joins TRBV5-4 and TRBJ1-6; D perhaps matches TRBD1 (5 bases). CDR1 is SGHNT and CDR2 is YYREEE in the germline V gene (reference sequence). The V and J ends lost 4 bases and 6 bases respectively, with 17 bases between them. The CDR3 has 16 residues. CDR3 in amino acids: CASSASGGSPNSPLHF. The DNA for the CDR3 is TGTGCCAGCAGCGCTTCTGGGGGTTCTCCTAATTCACCCCTCCACTTT.

The genes are TRBV6-2 or TRBV6-3 and TRBJ1-1, with no clear D. Germline assignment: CDR1 MNHEY and CDR2 SVGEGT. V lost 6 bases, J lost 6 bases, and 8 bases lay in between. The CDR3 runs 11 residues. CDR3 sequence (DNA): TGTGCCAGCAGCCAGACCCCTGAAGCTTTCTTT. It is translated as CASSQTPEAFF.

J is TRBJ1-2 and V is TRBV19, with TRBD1 identical over 11 bases. CDR3 length: 18 amino acids. The J segment lost 4 bases and the V segment lost 0 bases, leaving 10 bases of the junction unmatched. CDR1 is LNHDA, CDR2 SQIVND, per germline (reference sequence). CDR3: CASSIDLSSGTGGYGYTF. CDR3 nucleotide sequence: TGTGCCAGTAGTATAGATCTATCATCCGGGACAGGGGGCTATGGCTACACCTTC. Based on the CDR3 plus reference TRBV19 and TRBJ1-2, the full variable domain is DGGITQSPKYLFRKEGQNVTLSCEQNLNHDAMYWYRQDPGQGLRLIYYSQIVNDFQKGDIAEGYSVSREKKESFPLTVTSAQKNPTAFYLCASSIDLSSGTGGYGYTFGSGTRLTVV.

This sequence joins TRBV19 and TRBJ2-7; 8 bases agree with TRBD1. V dropped 10 bases and J dropped 0; count of bases not matched to a gene: 5. Germline assignment: CDR1 LNHDA and CDR2 SQIVND (reference sequence). The length of the CDR3 is 13 residues. CDR3 region: CANSTGDSYEQYF. CDR3 in DNA: TGTGCCAACTCGACAGGGGACTCCTACGAGCAGTACTTC.

The CDR3 region is CASSREPGQGYGYTF. CDR3 coding DNA: TGCGCCAGCAGCCGAGAGCCGGGACAGGGCTATGGCTACACCTTC. The rearrangement joins TRBV4-1 to TRBJ1-2; TRBD1 matches at 9 bases. Germline lookup yields CDR1 MGHRA and CDR2 YSYEKL. CDR3 length: 15 amino acids. Trimming cost V 4 bases and J 4 bases; bases outside gene matches: 7.

This chain links TRBV27 with TRBJ1-4; D not resolved. V was clipped by 2 bases and J by 0 bases, with 7 bases between them. This CDR3 has 15 residues. Germline assignment: CDR1 MNHEY and CDR2 SMNVEV (reference sequence). The CDR3: CASSLVAATNEKLFF. The CDR3 coding sequence is TGTGCCAGCAGTTTAGTGGCCGCAACTAATGAAAAACTGTTTTTT. Together with reference TRBV27 and TRBJ1-4, the CDR3 gives the full variable domain: EAQVTQNPRYLITVTGKKLTVTCSQNMNHEYMSWYRQDPGLGLRQIYYSMNVEVTDKGDVPEGYKVSRKEKRNFPLILESPSPNQTSLYFCASSLVAATNEKLFFGSGTQLSVL.

This chain connects TRBV7-2 to TRBJ1-2, with 7 bases lining up with TRBD1. The length of the CDR3 is 13 residues. The V gene end was trimmed by 5 bases and the J gene end by 8 bases; junction bases not matched to a gene: 8. Germline lookup yields CDR1 SGHTA and CDR2 FQGNSA. The CDR3 is CASSADRARGYTF. Written as DNA, the CDR3 is TGTGCCAGCAGCGCAGACAGGGCTCGAGGCTACACCTTC. The full variable domain, completed using reference TRBV7-2 and TRBJ1-2, is GAGVSQSPSNKVTEKGKDVELRCDPISGHTALYWYRQSLGQGLEFLIYFQGNSAPDKSGLPSDRFSAERTGGSVSTLTIQRTQQEDSAVYLCASSADRARGYTFGSGTRLTVV.

The rearrangement joins TRBV7-2 to TRBJ2-7; 14 nucleotides line up with TRBD2. This CDR3 is 16 amino acids long. J lost 6 bases, V lost 5 bases, and 9 bases had no gene match. Germline loops: CDR1 SGHTA, CDR2 FQGNSA. The CDR3 here is CASSRGLAGGHGEQYF. CDR3 DNA: TGTGCCAGCAGCAGAGGACTAGCGGGGGGTCATGGCGAGCAGTACTTC.

J is TRBJ1-2 and V is TRBV7-9; D is unresolved. The CDR3 is 12 residues long. V was clipped by 1 base and J by 5 bases, with 5 bases between them. Per the germline V gene, CDR1 is SEHNR and CDR2 is FQNEAQ (reference sequence). CDR3 region: CASSLEAYGYTF. The CDR3 coding sequence is TGTGCCAGCAGCTTAGAGGCATATGGCTACACCTTC.

The chain's CDR3 is CASSSPDRGGGYTF. CDR3 coding DNA: TGCGCCAGCAGCTCGCCCGACAGGGGCGGGGGCTACACCTTC. This chain joins TRBV5-1 and TRBJ1-2, with 8 bases that match TRBD1. V lost 3 bases, J lost 8 bases, and 9 bases stayed unmatched. This CDR3 is built from 14 residues. Germline V gives CDR1 SGHRS, CDR2 YFSETQ. Drawing the rest from reference TRBV5-1 and TRBJ1-2, the complete variable domain is KAGVTQTPRYLIKTRGQQVTLSCSPISGHRSVSWYQQTPGQGLQFLFEYFSETQRNKGNFPGRFSGRQFSNSRSEMNVSTLELGDSALYLCASSSPDRGGGYTFGSGTRLTVV.

In this sample, this clone turned up once. The chain uses TRBV6-4 and TRBJ2-6; the match to TRBD1 covers 9 bases. The ends lost 5 bases at V and 4 bases at J; junction bases unmatched: 12. Germline CDR1 reads MRHNA; CDR2 reads SNTAGT. This CDR3 has 18 residues. The DNA for the CDR3 is TGTGCCAGCAGTAATTCGGGACAGGGACCCGGCGGGGCCAACGTCCTGACTTTC. Translation gives CASSNSGQGPGGANVLTF.

The J gene is TRBJ1-3, the V gene TRBV6-5, with 9 bases that match TRBD1. J gave up 2 bases and V 11 bases, and 7 bases lay outside the gene matches. CDR1 MNHEY and CDR2 SVGAGI come from the germline V gene. The CDR3 extends over 14 amino acids. CDR3 protein: CAAYTGGAGNTIYF. As DNA, the CDR3 is TGTGCCGCGTATACAGGGGGCGCTGGAAACACCATATATTTT.

The chain recombines TRBV29-1 with TRBJ2-5; TRBD2 matches 9 bases. The germline CDR1 and CDR2 sequences are SQVTM and ANQGSEA. V shed 7 bases, J shed 4 bases, and the junction held 10 bases outside the gene matches. The CDR3 runs 14 residues. The CDR3 DNA reads TGCAGCGCCCCAAGGCGGGGGGGCGCAGAGACCCAGTACTTC. This translates into CSAPRRGGAETQYF.

The chain carries TRBV15 and TRBJ2-5, with 7 bases that match TRBD2. The CDR3 loop spans 16 amino acids. Per germline, CDR1 LNHNV and CDR2 YYDKDF (reference sequence). Trimming cost V 6 bases and J 2 bases; bases outside gene matches: 12. The CDR3 nucleotides read TGTGCCACCAGTCTTAAGGCCCAGCGGGGACAAGAGACCCAGTACTTC. Protein sequence: CATSLKAQRGQETQYF.

V usage is TRBV6-5 and J usage is TRBJ1-2; perhaps TRBD1 as D (6 bases). The ends were cut back, 0 bases at V and 7 bases at J, with 15 bases in the middle. The CDR3 loop spans 15 amino acids. Germline loops: CDR1 MNHEY, CDR2 SVGAGI. CDR3 sequence reads: CASSYSAGELSGYTF. The CDR3 DNA reads as TGTGCCAGCAGTTACTCGGCAGGGGAACTTTCTGGCTACACCTTC.

This rearrangement joins TRBV6-5 to TRBJ1-6; D possibly corresponds to TRBD1 (5 bases). Trimming removed 3 bases from V and 0 bases from J, with 6 bases in between. In germline, CDR1 is MNHEY, CDR2 SVGAGI. CDR3 length equals 15 residues. The CDR3, as DNA: TGTGCCAGCAGTTATGACAGCTCCTATAATTCACCCCTCCACTTT. Its translation is CASSYDSSYNSPLHF.

The chain recombines TRBV30 with TRBJ1-2; D is unclear. The CDR3 loop spans 13 amino acids. The germline CDR1 and CDR2 sequences are GTSNPN and SVGIG (reference sequence). V was cut by 0 bases and J by 8 bases, with 13 bases left in between. The CDR3 bases are TGTGCCTGGAGTGTAGGTGGATTTATGGGCTACACCTTC. Its translation: CAWSVGGFMGYTF.

V gene TRBV4-1 combines with J gene TRBJ2-1; D gene unclear. The CDR3 consists of 13 residues. The V gene's germline CDR1 is MGHRA and CDR2 YSYEKL. The V and J ends lost 3 bases and 9 bases respectively, with 12 bases between them. The CDR3 DNA reads TGCGCCAGCAGCCACCTAGAAGGTGGTGAGCAGTTCTTC. This sequence encodes CASSHLEGGEQFF.

This sequence joins TRBV9 and TRBJ2-7, with 9 bases that match TRBD1. The CDR3 sequence is 18 residues long. V was pared by 4 bases and J by 2 bases, with 16 bases of the junction left unmatched. Per the germline V gene, CDR1 is SGDLS and CDR2 is YYNGEE. The CDR3 DNA follows: TGTGCCAGCAGCTCCCCCAGGGATGGAGGGACAGGGACCTACGAGCAGTACTTC. Translation gives CASSSPRDGGTGTYEQYF.

In this sample, this clone turned up a few times. The V call is TRBV19, the J call TRBJ1-1; D remains ambiguous. Between the trimmed V and J ends, which lost 4 bases and 8 bases, there was a span of 8 bases. The CDR3 is 11 amino acids. Germline assignment: CDR1 LNHDA and CDR2 SQIVND (reference sequence). CDR3 region: CASSRESEAFF. CDR3 nucleotide sequence: TGTGCCAGTAGTAGGGAGTCGGAAGCTTTCTTT.

This clone was found once. J is TRBJ2-7 and V is TRBV11-2, with D perhaps TRBD2 (7 bases). CDR3 length equals 18 residues. Germline lookup yields CDR1 SGHAT and CDR2 FQNNGV. With 4 bases removed from V and 2 bases from J, the gap between germline ends came to 24 bases. DNA of the CDR3: TGTGCCAGCAGCTCCGACGCCCTTTCCGGGGGGCTTACCTACGAGCAGTACTTC. Translation gives CASSSDALSGGLTYEQYF.

This chain uses TRBV6-6 with TRBJ1-5; D remains ambiguous. The germline V gene encodes CDR1 MNHNY and CDR2 SVGAGI (reference sequence). Trimming pared 4 bases from V and 5 bases from J, leaving 12 bases between. CDR3 length: 14 amino acids. The CDR3 spells CASSSPGADQPQHF. The CDR3 nucleotides read TGTGCCAGCAGTTCTCCGGGTGCCGATCAGCCCCAGCATTTT.

This clone has a single count. The genes are TRBV12-3 or TRBV12-4 and TRBJ1-6; D is possibly TRBD1 (5 bases). V lost 6 bases to trimming and J lost 7 bases, with 10 bases between them. The CDR3 covers 13 residues. CDR3 DNA sequence: TGTGCCAGCAGGGACAACGCGAATTCACCCCTCCACTTT. Amino acids: CASRDNANSPLHF.

This chain connects TRBV7-9 to TRBJ1-2; no clear D gene. The germline CDR1 and CDR2 sequences are SEHNR and FQNEAQ (reference sequence). Trimming shortened V by 1 base and J by 3 bases, and 6 bases separated the two germline ends. This CDR3 region has 13 residues. CDR3 coding DNA: TGTGCCAGCAGCTTAGACAAGCACTATGGCTACACCTTC. It codes for CASSLDKHYGYTF.

The J gene is TRBJ1-2, the V gene TRBV23-1; 8 bases align to TRBD1. TRBV23-1 carries the ORF label, with uncertain function. Trimming cost V 2 bases and J 4 bases; bases outside gene matches: 3. This CDR3 has 14 residues. CDR3 residues: CASSQGGTGYGYTF. CDR3 nucleotides: TGCGCCAGCAGTCAAGGGGGGACAGGCTATGGCTACACCTTC.

The gene calls are TRBV9 and TRBJ1-6, with D possibly TRBD1 on 5 matching bases. The CDR3 has 15 amino acids. V lost 0 bases to trimming and J lost 3 bases, with 7 bases between them. From germline, CDR1 is SGDLS and CDR2 YYNGEE. The CDR3 spells CASSVDGGYNSPLHF. The CDR3 coding sequence is TGTGCCAGCAGCGTAGATGGGGGCTATAATTCACCCCTCCACTTT.

This chain joins TRBV6-2 or TRBV6-3 and TRBJ1-2; no clear D gene. The germline V and J ends were trimmed by 2 bases and 4 bases, with 14 bases remaining between them. CDR3 length equals 15 residues. Per the germline V gene, CDR1 is MNHEY and CDR2 is SVGEGT. The CDR3 sequence: CASSYRTDHGYGYTF. DNA for the CDR3: TGTGCCAGCAGTTACAGGACGGATCACGGCTATGGCTACACCTTC.

The chain combines TRBV7-2 with TRBJ1-2; D possibly corresponds to TRBD1 (5 bases). Germline CDR1 and CDR2: SGHTA and FQGNSA. The CDR3 contains 15 residues. Trimming pared 5 bases from V and 3 bases from J, leaving 16 bases between. The CDR3 region has the DNA TGTGCCAGCAGCCCCGTGACGGGACTTTACTATGGCTACACCTTC. It translates to CASSPVTGLYYGYTF.